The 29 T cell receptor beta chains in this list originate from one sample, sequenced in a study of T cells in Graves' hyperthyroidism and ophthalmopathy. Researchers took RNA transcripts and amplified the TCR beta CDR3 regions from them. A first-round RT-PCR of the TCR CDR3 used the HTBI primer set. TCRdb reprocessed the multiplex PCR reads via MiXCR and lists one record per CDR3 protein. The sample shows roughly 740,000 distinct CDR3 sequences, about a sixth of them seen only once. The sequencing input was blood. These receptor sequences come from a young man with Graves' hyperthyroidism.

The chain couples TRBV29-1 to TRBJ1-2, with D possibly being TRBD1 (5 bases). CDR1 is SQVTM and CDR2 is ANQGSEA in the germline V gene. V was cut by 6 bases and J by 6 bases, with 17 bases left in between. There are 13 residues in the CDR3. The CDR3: CSVRTDTRDGYTF. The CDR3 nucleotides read TGCAGCGTCAGGACGGACACCAGGGATGGCTACACCTTC.

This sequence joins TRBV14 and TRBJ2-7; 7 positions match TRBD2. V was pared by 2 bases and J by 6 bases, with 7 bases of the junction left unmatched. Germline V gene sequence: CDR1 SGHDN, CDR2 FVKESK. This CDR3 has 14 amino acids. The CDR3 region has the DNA TGTGCCAGCAGCCAACTACGGTCGGGGGGCGAGCAGTACTTC. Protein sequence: CASSQLRSGGEQYF.

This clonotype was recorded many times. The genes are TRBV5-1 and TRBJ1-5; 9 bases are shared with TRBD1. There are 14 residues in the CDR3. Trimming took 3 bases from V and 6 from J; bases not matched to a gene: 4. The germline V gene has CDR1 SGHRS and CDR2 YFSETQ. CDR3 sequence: CASSSGQGSQPQHF. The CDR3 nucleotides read TGCGCCAGCAGCTCCGGACAGGGGAGTCAGCCCCAGCATTTT.

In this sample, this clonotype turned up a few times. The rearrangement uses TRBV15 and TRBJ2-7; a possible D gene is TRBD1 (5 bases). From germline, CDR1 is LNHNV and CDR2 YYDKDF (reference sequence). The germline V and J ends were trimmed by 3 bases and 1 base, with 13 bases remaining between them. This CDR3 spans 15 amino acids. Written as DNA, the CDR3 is TGTGCCACCAGCAGGTTGACAGCGCCTTCCTACGAGCAGTACTTC. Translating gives CATSRLTAPSYEQYF.

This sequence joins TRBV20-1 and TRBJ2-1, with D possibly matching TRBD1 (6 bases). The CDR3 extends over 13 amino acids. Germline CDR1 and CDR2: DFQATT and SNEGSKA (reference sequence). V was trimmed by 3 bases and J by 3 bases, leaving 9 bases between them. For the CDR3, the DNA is TGCAGTGCTAGTGGACAGATCTACAATGAGCAGTTCTTC. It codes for CSASGQIYNEQFF.

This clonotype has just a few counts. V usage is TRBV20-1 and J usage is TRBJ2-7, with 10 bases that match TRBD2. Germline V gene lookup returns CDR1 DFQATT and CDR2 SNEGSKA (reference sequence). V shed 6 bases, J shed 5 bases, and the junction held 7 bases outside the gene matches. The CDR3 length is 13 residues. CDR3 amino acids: CSAVLAGVNEQYF. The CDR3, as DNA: TGCAGTGCGGTTCTAGCGGGAGTCAACGAGCAGTACTTC.

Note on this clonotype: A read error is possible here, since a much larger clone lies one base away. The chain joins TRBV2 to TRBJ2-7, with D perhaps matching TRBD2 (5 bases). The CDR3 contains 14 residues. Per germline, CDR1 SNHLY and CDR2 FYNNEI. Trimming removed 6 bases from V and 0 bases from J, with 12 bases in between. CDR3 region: CASRRTPSSYEQYF. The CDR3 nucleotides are TGTGCCAGCAGAAGGACTCCCAGCTCCTACGAGCAGTACTTC.

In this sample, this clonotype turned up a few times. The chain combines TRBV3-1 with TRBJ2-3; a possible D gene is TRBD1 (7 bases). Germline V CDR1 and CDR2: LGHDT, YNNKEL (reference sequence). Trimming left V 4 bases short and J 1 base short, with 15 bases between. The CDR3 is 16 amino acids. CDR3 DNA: TGTGCCAGCAGCCCAGGGGGGCCTCGTGGCACAGATACGCAGTATTTT. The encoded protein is CASSPGGPRGTDTQYF.

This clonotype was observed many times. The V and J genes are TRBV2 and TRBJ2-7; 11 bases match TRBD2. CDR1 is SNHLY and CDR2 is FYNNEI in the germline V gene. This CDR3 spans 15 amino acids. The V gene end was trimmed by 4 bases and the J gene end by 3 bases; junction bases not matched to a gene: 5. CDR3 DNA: TGTGCCAGCAGTGCCCTGACTAGCGGGATCTACGAGCAGTACTTC. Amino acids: CASSALTSGIYEQYF. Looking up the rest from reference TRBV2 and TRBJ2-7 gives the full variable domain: EPEVTQTPSHQVTQMGQEVILRCVPISNHLYFYWYRQILGQKVEFLVSFYNNEISEKSEIFDDQFSVERPDGSNFTLKIRSTKLEDSAMYFCASSALTSGIYEQYFGPGTRLTVT.

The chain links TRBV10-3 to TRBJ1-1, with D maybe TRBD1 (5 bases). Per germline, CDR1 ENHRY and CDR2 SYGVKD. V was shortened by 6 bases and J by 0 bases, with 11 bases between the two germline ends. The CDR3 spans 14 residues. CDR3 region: CAISQGDLNTEAFF. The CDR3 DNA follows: TGTGCCATCAGCCAGGGTGATCTGAACACTGAAGCTTTCTTT.

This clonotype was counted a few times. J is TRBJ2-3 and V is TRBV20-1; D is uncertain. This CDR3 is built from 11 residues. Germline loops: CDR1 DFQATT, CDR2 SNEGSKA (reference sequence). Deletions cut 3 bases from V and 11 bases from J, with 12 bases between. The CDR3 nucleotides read TGCAGTGCTAGTGAAGTACGAAAGCAGTATTTT. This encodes CSASEVRKQYF.

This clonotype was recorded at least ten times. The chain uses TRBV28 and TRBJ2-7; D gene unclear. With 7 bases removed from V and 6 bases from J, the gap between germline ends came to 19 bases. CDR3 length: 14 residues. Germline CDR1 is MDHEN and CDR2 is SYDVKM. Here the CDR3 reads CASTPGSPRAEQYF. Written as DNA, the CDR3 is TGTGCCAGCACCCCCGGAAGTCCCCGGGCCGAGCAGTACTTC.

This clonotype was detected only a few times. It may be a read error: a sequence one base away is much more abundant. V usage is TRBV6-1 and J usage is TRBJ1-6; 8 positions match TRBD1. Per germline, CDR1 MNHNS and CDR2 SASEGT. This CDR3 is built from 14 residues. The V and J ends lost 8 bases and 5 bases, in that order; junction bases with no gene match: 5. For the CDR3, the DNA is TGTGCCAGCCGCCCGGGACAGGATAATTCACCCCTCCACTTT. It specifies CASRPGQDNSPLHF.

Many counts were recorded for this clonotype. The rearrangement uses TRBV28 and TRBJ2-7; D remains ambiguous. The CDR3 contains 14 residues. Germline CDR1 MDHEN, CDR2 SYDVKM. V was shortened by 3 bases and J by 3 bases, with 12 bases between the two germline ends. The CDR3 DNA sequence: TGTGCCAGCAGTTTCTCCGGGTCAGGCTACGAGCAGTACTTC. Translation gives CASSFSGSGYEQYF. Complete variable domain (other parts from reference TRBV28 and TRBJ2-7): DVKVTQSSRYLVKRTGEKVFLECVQDMDHENMFWYRQDPGLGLRLIYFSYDVKMKEKGDIPEGYSVSREKKERFSLILESASTNQTSMYLCASSFSGSGYEQYFGPGTRLTVT.

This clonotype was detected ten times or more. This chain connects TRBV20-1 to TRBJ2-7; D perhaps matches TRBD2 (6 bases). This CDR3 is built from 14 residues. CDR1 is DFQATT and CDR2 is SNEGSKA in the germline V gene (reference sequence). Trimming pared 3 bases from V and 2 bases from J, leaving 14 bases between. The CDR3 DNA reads TGCAGTGCTAGTATCGGGAGCGCTCCCTACGAGCAGTACTTC. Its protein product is CSASIGSAPYEQYF.

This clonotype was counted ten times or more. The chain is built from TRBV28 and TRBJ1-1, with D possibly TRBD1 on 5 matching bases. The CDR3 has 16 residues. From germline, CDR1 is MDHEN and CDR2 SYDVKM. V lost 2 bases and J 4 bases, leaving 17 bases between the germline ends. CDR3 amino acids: CASSLPRGAGGTEAFF. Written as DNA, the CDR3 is TGTGCCAGCAGTTTACCCCGGGGCGCAGGAGGCACTGAAGCTTTCTTT.

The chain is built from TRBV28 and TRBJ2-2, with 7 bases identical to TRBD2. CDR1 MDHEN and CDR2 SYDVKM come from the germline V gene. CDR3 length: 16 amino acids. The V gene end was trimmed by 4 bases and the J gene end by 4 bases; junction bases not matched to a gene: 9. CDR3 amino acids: CASSSSWGGPTGELFF. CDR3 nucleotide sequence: TGTGCCAGCAGTTCCTCTTGGGGAGGGCCCACCGGGGAGCTGTTTTTT. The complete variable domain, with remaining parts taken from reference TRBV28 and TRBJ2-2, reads DVKVTQSSRYLVKRTGEKVFLECVQDMDHENMFWYRQDPGLGLRLIYFSYDVKMKEKGDIPEGYSVSREKKERFSLILESASTNQTSMYLCASSSSWGGPTGELFFGEGSRLTVL.

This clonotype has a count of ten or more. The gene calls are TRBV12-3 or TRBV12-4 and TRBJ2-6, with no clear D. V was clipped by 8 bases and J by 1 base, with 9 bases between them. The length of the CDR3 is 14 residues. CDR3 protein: CASCSLSGANVLTF. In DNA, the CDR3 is TGTGCCAGCTGCTCTCTATCTGGGGCCAACGTCCTGACTTTC.

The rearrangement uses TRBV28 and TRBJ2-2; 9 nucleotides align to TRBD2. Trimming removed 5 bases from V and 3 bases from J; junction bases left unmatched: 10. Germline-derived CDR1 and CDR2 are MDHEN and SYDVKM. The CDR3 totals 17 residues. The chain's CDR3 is CASSDHPLAGDTGELFF. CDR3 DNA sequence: TGTGCCAGCAGTGACCACCCCTTAGCGGGGGACACCGGGGAGCTGTTTTTT.

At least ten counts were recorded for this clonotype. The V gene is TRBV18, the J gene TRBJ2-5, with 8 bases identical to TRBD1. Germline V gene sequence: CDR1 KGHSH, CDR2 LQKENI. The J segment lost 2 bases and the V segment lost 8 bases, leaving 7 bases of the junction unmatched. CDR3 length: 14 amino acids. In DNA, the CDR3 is TGTGCCAGCAGCCCAAGACAGGGGCAAGAGACCCAGTACTTC. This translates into CASSPRQGQETQYF.

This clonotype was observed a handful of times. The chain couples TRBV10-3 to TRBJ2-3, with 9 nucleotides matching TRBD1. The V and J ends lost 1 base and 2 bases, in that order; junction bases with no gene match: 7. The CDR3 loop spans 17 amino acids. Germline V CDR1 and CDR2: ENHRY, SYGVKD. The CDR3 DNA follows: TGTGCCATCAGTGAGTTGACAGGGGGACGGGACACAGATACGCAGTATTTT. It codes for CAISELTGGRDTDTQYF.

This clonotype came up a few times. The chain's CDR3 is CASSIVGPWDYGYTF. The CDR3, as DNA: TGTGCCAGTAGTATCGTGGGACCCTGGGACTATGGCTACACCTTC. V and J are TRBV19 and TRBJ1-2, with D possibly TRBD1 on 5 matching bases. Germline V gene data show CDR1 as LNHDA and CDR2 as SQIVND (reference sequence). Trimming cost V 3 bases and J 3 bases, with 14 bases left between them. CDR3 length equals 15 residues.

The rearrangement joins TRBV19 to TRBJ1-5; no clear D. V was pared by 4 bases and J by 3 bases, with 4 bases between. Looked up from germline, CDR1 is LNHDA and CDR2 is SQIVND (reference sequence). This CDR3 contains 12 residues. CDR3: CASSTYNQPQHF. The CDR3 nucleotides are TGTGCCAGTAGTACATACAATCAGCCCCAGCATTTT.

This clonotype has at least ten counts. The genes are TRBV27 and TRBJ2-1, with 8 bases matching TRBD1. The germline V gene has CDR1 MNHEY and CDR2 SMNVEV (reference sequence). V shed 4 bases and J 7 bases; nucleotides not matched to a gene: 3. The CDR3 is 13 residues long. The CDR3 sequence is CASSYQGANEQFF. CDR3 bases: TGTGCCAGCAGTTACCAGGGGGCGAATGAGCAGTTCTTC.

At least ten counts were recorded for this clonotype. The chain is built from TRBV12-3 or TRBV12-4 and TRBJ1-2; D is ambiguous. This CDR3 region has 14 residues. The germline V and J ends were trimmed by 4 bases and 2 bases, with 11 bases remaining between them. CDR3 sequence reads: CASSSWTGNYGYTF. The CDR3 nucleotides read TGTGCCAGCAGTTCCTGGACGGGAAACTATGGCTACACCTTC.

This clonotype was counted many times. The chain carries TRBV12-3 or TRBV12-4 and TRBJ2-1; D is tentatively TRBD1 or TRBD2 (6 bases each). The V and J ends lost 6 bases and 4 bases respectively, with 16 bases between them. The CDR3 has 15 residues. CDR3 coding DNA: TGTGCCAGCAGCCGGGGAAGGGGGAGGTACAATGAGCAGTTCTTC. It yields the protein CASSRGRGRYNEQFF.

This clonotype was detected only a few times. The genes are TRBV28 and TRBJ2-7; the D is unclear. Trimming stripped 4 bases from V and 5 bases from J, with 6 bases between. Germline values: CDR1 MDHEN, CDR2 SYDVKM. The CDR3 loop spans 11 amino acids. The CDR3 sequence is CASSSADEQYF. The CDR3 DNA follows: TGTGCCAGCAGTTCGGCCGACGAGCAGTACTTC.

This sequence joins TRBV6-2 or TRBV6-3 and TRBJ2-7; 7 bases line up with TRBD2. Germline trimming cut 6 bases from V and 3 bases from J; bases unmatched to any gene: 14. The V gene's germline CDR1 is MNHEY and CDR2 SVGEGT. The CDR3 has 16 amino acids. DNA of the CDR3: TGTGCCAGCAGCCCCGGGCTAGCGGTTAAAAGCTACGAGCAGTACTTC. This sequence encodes CASSPGLAVKSYEQYF.

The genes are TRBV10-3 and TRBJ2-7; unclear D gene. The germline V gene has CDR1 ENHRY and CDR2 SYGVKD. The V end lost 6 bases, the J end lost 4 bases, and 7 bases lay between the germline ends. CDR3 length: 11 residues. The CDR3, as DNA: TGTGCCATCAGCGCGGATTACGAGCAGTACTTC. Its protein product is CAISADYEQYF.